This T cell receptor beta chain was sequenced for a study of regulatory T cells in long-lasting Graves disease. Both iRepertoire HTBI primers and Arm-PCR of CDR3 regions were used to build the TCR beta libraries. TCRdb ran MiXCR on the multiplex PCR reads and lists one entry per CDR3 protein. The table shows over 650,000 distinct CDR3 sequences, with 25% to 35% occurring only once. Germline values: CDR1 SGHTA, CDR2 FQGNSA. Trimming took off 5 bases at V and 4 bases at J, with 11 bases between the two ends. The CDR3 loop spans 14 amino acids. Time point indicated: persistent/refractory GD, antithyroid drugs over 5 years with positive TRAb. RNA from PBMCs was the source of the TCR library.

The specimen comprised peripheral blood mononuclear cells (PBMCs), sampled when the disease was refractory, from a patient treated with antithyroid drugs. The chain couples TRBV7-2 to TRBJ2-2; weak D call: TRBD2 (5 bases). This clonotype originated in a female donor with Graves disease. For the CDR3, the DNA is TGTGCCAGCAGCCGGGCCGAGGGCACCGGGGAGCTGTTTTTT. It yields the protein CASSRAEGTGELFF.